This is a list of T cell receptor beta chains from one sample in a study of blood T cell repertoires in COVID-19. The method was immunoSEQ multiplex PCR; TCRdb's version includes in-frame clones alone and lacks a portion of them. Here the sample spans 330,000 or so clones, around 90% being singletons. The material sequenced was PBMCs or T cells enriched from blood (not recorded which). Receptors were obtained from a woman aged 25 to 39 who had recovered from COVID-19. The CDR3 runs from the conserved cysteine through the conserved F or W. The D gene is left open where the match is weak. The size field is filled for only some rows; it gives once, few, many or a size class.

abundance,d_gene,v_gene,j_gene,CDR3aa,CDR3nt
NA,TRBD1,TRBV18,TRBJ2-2,CASSPGTGGTGELFF,TGTGCCAGCTCACCCGGGACAGGGGGCACCGGGGAGCTGTTTTTT
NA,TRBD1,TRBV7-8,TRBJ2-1,CASSRGQGSTAPYNEQFF,TGTGCCAGCAGCCGGGGACAGGGATCTACCGCCCCCTACAATGAGCAGTTCTTC
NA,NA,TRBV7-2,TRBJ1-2,CASSTLTGSYGYTF,TGTGCCAGCAGCACCTTAACAGGATCCTATGGCTACACCTTC
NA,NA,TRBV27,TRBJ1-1,CASSSGMNTEAFF,TGTGCCAGCAGTTCCGGTATGAACACTGAAGCTTTCTTT
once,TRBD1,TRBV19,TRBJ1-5,CASSTTGVRNQPQHF,TGTGCCAGTAGTACGACAGGGGTTCGAAATCAGCCCCAGCATTTT
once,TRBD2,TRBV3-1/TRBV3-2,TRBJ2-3,CASSQRAGGHADTQYF,TGTGCCAGCAGCCAGCGGGCGGGGGGGCACGCAGATACGCAGTATTTT
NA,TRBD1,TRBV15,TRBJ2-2,CATSRGGQSSTGELFF,TGTGCCACCAGCAGAGGGGGACAGTCGAGCACCGGGGAGCTGTTTTTT
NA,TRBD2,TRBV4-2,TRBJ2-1,CASSLSPRGGSSYNEQFF,TGTGCCAGCAGCCTATCTCCACGAGGCGGGAGCTCCTACAATGAGCAGTTCTTC
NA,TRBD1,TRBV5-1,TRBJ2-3,CASSLGQGSDTQYF,TGCGCCAGCAGCCTCGGACAGGGCTCAGATACGCAGTATTTT
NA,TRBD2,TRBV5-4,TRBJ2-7,CASSDSGRAWAEQYF,TGTGCCAGCAGCGATAGCGGGAGGGCCTGGGCCGAGCAGTACTTC
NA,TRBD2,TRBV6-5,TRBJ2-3,CASSRGLAGTQYF,TGTGCCAGCAGCCGCGGACTAGCGGGGACGCAGTATTTT
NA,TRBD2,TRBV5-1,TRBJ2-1,CASSFDPGLAGGPGEQFF,TGCGCCAGCAGCTTTGACCCGGGACTAGCGGGAGGGCCGGGTGAGCAGTTCTTC
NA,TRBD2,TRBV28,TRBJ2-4,CASSLPPTSGRPTRNIQYF,TGTGCCAGCAGTTTACCCCCCACTAGCGGGAGGCCGACTCGAAACATTCAGTACTTC
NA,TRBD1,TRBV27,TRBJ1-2,CASSRGQGYGYTF,TGTGCCAGCAGCCGGGGACAGGGGTATGGCTACACCTTC
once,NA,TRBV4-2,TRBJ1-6,CASSQDNQVNSPLHF,TGTGCCAGCAGCCAAGATAACCAGGTTAATTCACCCCTCCACTTT
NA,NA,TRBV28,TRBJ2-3,CASSLSSLTDTQYF,TGTGCCAGCAGTTTATCCTCCCTCACAGATACGCAGTATTTT
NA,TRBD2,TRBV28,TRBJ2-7,CASSSPGLAGEQYF,TGTGCCAGCAGTTCCCCGGGACTAGCGGGGGAGCAGTACTTC
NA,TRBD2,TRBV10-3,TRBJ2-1,CATRTSDNEQFF,TGTGCCACTCGGACTAGCGACAATGAGCAGTTCTTC